The present entry profiles one T cell receptor (beta chain) with its context. Its cognate antigen is unknown. The J segment lost 9 bases and the V segment lost 0 bases, leaving 17 bases of the junction unmatched. This CDR3 is built from 18 residues. Germline V gene data show CDR1 as MNHNS and CDR2 as SASEGT. Method: immunoSEQ multiplex PCR; TCRdb's copy keeps in-frame clones and lacks some. The sample has 7,500 to 9,000 clones; just under 70% are singletons. This record comes from a study of immune cell composition in non-small cell lung cancer. Regarding the study as a whole: Dominant in vivo tumour-associated clones were not shown to share tumour-reactive sequences. Tumour-associated clones >0.5% occurred in under 35% of adenocarcinomas, roughly four fifths of squamous. In adenocarcinoma, maximal tumour-associated clone frequency tracked TIL tumour reactivity.

Genomic DNA came from frozen unsorted single-cell suspensions. This chain joins TRBV6-1 and TRBJ2-7; 10 bases are a match to TRBD2. The source is a human donor with non-small cell lung cancer. Sequencing was carried out using lung tumor tissue. CDR3 sequence: CASSEATSGVTSRLGQYF. DNA for the CDR3: TGTGCCAGCAGTGAAGCAACTAGCGGGGTGACAAGTCGCCTGGGGCAGTACTTC.